A single sample is the source of the 28 T cell receptor beta chains below, sequenced in a study of cytomegalovirus exposure and HLA in healthy donors. Researchers ran the PCR with 60 Vbeta and 13 Jbeta primers. Sequenced by immunoSEQ multiplex PCR; TCRdb stores in-frame clones only, minus some. The data contain approximately 140,000 clones, approximately 86% of them singletons. Material: PBMCs. The receptors shown here come from a woman aged 35 to 49 in good health and CMV-seronegative.

The V call is TRBV5-6, the J call TRBJ2-7; 9 bases map to TRBD1. Germline lookup yields CDR1 SGHDT and CDR2 YYEEEE. V dropped 4 bases and J dropped 3; count of bases not matched to a gene: 5. The CDR3 spans 14 residues. CDR3 loop: CASSPGQGLYEQYF. The DNA of the CDR3 is TGTGCCAGCAGCCCGGGACAGGGACTCTACGAGCAGTACTTC.

The chain combines TRBV7-2 with TRBJ2-7; TRBD2 matches at 9 bases. Germline assignment: CDR1 SGHTA and CDR2 FQGNSA. The length of the CDR3 is 14 residues. Trimming took 7 bases from V and 9 from J; bases not matched to a gene: 13. CDR3 in DNA: TGTGCCAGCACGGAGGCTGGCGGGAGGGCCTTGCAGTACTTC. Protein product: CASTEAGGRALQYF.

The genes are TRBV29-1 and TRBJ2-5; maybe TRBD1 (5 bases). V gave up 6 bases and J gave up 7 bases, with 18 bases separating them. CDR1 is SQVTM, CDR2 ANQGSEA, per germline. CDR3 length: 13 residues. CDR3 DNA sequence: TGCAGCGTGGGGCCCTCTTTATCGTGGACCCAGTACTTC. Translation: CSVGPSLSWTQYF.

V and J are TRBV29-1 and TRBJ2-5; TRBD1 might be the D (5 bases). CDR1 is SQVTM and CDR2 is ANQGSEA in the germline V gene. V was shortened by 3 bases and J by 7 bases, with 12 bases between the two germline ends. CDR3 length equals 12 residues. The CDR3 DNA is TGCAGCGTTGACAGGGTGTCGGGGACCCAGTACTTC. This gives the protein CSVDRVSGTQYF.

The chain combines TRBV6-5 with TRBJ2-3; 8 bases fit TRBD2. CDR1 is MNHEY and CDR2 is SVGAGI in the germline V gene. Trimming took 2 bases from V and 1 from J; bases not matched to a gene: 2. The CDR3 spans 15 residues. The DNA for the CDR3 is TGTGCCAGCAGTTACCCGACTAGCGGCACAGATACGCAGTATTTT. Protein: CASSYPTSGTDTQYF.

This rearrangement joins TRBV20-1 to TRBJ2-1, with D maybe TRBD2 (5 bases). The length of the CDR3 is 11 residues. The germline V and J ends were trimmed by 6 bases and 6 bases, with 9 bases remaining between them. The V gene's germline CDR1 is DFQATT and CDR2 SNEGSKA (reference sequence). The CDR3 region has the DNA TGCAGTGCAGAGGACTCCAATGAGCAGTTCTTC. Residues: CSAEDSNEQFF.

This clone was seen a few times. The chain is built from TRBV29-1 and TRBJ1-1; TRBD1 is a possible D gene (6 bases). V was trimmed by 7 bases and J by 1 base, leaving 7 bases between them. This CDR3 comprises 11 residues. The germline CDR1 and CDR2 sequences are SQVTM and ANQGSEA. CDR3 sequence reads: CSGQENTEAFF. CDR3 DNA: TGCAGCGGACAGGAGAACACTGAAGCTTTCTTT.

This clone was observed a handful of times. The rearrangement links TRBV6-5 to TRBJ1-4; possible D gene TRBD1, 6 bases. Germline V gene sequence: CDR1 MNHEY, CDR2 SVGAGI. V lost 6 bases to trimming and J lost 3 bases, with 8 bases between them. The length of the CDR3 is 13 residues. This CDR3 reads CASRGQPNEKLFF. In nucleotides, the CDR3 is TGTGCCAGCAGAGGACAGCCTAATGAAAAACTGTTTTTT.

V and J are TRBV5-4 and TRBJ2-1; 9 nucleotides line up with TRBD2. V was pared by 6 bases and J by 4 bases, with 5 bases of the junction left unmatched. The length of the CDR3 is 14 residues. Looked up from germline, CDR1 is SGHNT and CDR2 is YYREEE (reference sequence). The CDR3 here is CASTPTSGYNEQFF. The CDR3, as DNA: TGTGCCAGCACCCCCACTAGCGGGTACAATGAGCAGTTCTTC.

The chain couples TRBV6-5 to TRBJ1-5, with D possibly TRBD1 on 6 matching bases. The germline V gene encodes CDR1 MNHEY and CDR2 SVGAGI. V gave up 5 bases and J gave up 1 base, with 12 bases separating them. The CDR3 contains 15 residues. The DNA for the CDR3 is TGTGCCAGCAGTCTACAGGGTGGAAGCAATCAGCCCCAGCATTTT. This sequence encodes CASSLQGGSNQPQHF.

The rearrangement joins TRBV5-4 to TRBJ2-3; tentatively, D is TRBD1 (6 bases). CDR3 length: 15 amino acids. V was trimmed by 6 bases and J by 2 bases, leaving 16 bases between them. Germline V gene data show CDR1 as SGHNT and CDR2 as YYREEE (reference sequence). CDR3 sequence: CASTSDMGATDTQYF. The CDR3 nucleotides are TGTGCCAGCACCTCAGACATGGGGGCCACAGATACGCAGTATTTT.

This clone has a single count. The gene calls are TRBV30 and TRBJ1-4; 8 bases align to TRBD1. From germline, CDR1 is GTSNPN and CDR2 SVGIG (reference sequence). V was clipped by 2 bases and J by 6 bases; unmatched bases: 11. CDR3 length equals 16 residues. The CDR3 bases are TGTGCCTGGAGTATAGGACAGGGAAAGTTGGATGAAAAACTGTTTTTT. Translation: CAWSIGQGKLDEKLFF.

The rearrangement links TRBV21-1 to TRBJ2-2; the table's TRBD2 call for D was not verified on the DNA. TRBV21-1 is reported as a pseudogene. The CDR3 loop spans 21 amino acids. CDR3 nucleotide sequence: TGTGCCAGCAGCAAAAATACCGGGACTAGCGGGAGCTTACCGAACACCGGGGAGCTGTTTTTT. It translates to CASSKNTGTSGSLPNTGELFF.

The chain links TRBV10-1 to TRBJ1-1; tentatively, D is TRBD1 (6 bases). This CDR3 comprises 13 residues. Germline V lookup: CDR1 WNHNN, CDR2 SYGVQD (reference sequence). V dropped 4 bases and J dropped 4 bases, with 10 bases sitting between them. CDR3 sequence reads: CASSAGAPTEAFF. The CDR3 bases are TGCGCCAGCAGTGCAGGGGCCCCCACTGAAGCTTTCTTT.

The chain has TRBV6-4 and TRBJ2-1, with unresolved D. This CDR3 comprises 15 residues. Germline assignment: CDR1 MRHNA and CDR2 SNTAGT. V gave up 2 bases and J gave up 3 bases, with 11 bases separating them. CDR3 protein: CASSDIRGLYNEQFF. The CDR3 DNA follows: TGTGCCAGCAGTGACATACGCGGCCTCTACAATGAGCAGTTCTTC.

V gene TRBV23-1 combines with J gene TRBJ2-3; 8 bases line up with TRBD1. TRBV23-1 carries the ORF label, with uncertain function. V shed 6 bases, J shed 2 bases, and the junction held 7 bases outside the gene matches. The CDR3 has 15 amino acids. The CDR3 DNA reads TGCGCCAGCAGGCCGGACAGGGACTCCACAGATACGCAGTATTTT. Encoded protein: CASRPDRDSTDTQYF.

This rearrangement joins TRBV30 to TRBJ2-1; TRBD2 agrees at 7 bases. This CDR3 has 17 amino acids. With V trimmed by 0 bases and J by 2 bases, 10 bases remained unmatched. Per the germline V gene, CDR1 is GTSNPN and CDR2 is SVGIG (reference sequence). CDR3 bases: TGTGCCTGGAGTGTATTAGGCGGGAGCATTCCCTACAATGAGCAGTTCTTC. Protein product: CAWSVLGGSIPYNEQFF.

This rearrangement joins TRBV7-9 to TRBJ1-1; weak D call: TRBD1 (5 bases). Germline CDR1 SEHNR, CDR2 FQNEAQ (reference sequence). V dropped 2 bases and J dropped 6 bases, with 13 bases sitting between them. This CDR3 region has 14 residues. CDR3 DNA: TGTGCCAGCAGCTTACAAGGGGCCGATGCTGAAGCTTTCTTT. It translates to CASSLQGADAEAFF.

The table lists this clone with a count of one. The rearrangement uses TRBV11-3 and TRBJ2-1, with 8 nucleotides matching TRBD2. Per the germline V gene, CDR1 is SGHNT and CDR2 is YENEEA. The ends lost 5 bases at V and 4 bases at J; junction bases unmatched: 7. This CDR3 spans 15 amino acids. The CDR3 DNA follows: TGTGCCAGCAGCCTCCTCGAGCGGGGGTACAATGAGCAGTTCTTC. Its translation is CASSLLERGYNEQFF.

DNA for the CDR3: TGTGCCAGCAGCATTAGTCGACGGGACTATGAGCAGTTCTTC. Translation: CASSISRRDYEQFF. The rearrangement uses TRBV21-1 and TRBJ2-1; whether TRBD2, the table's D call, matches the DNA was not checked. TRBV21-1 is reported as a pseudogene. There are 14 residues in the CDR3.

The chain employs TRBV7-9 and TRBJ2-7, with 7 nucleotides matching TRBD1. The CDR3 loop spans 16 amino acids. V dropped 5 bases and J dropped 2; count of bases not matched to a gene: 12. Germline V gene data show CDR1 as SEHNR and CDR2 as FQNEAQ (reference sequence). The CDR3 DNA follows: TGTGCCAGCAGCATCCGGGACAGCATTTTCCCCTACGAGCAGTACTTC. Its protein is CASSIRDSIFPYEQYF.

The chain employs TRBV6-5 and TRBJ1-3; D is uncertain. The CDR3 runs to 14 residues. Germline V gives CDR1 MNHEY, CDR2 SVGAGI. V shed 5 bases and J shed 0 bases, with 8 bases lying between them. The DNA for the CDR3 is TGTGCCAGCAGTCGACTTGCCTCTGGAAACACCATATATTTT. This sequence encodes CASSRLASGNTIYF.

The J gene is TRBJ2-7, the V gene TRBV11-2; 11 nucleotides agree with TRBD2. Germline V gene sequence: CDR1 SGHAT, CDR2 FQNNGV. CDR3 size: 16 residues. Germline trimming cut 3 bases from V and 2 bases from J; bases unmatched to any gene: 6. The CDR3 sequence: CASSLELAGEPYEQYF. The CDR3 region has the DNA TGTGCCAGCAGCTTGGAACTAGCGGGAGAGCCCTACGAGCAGTACTTC.

The V and J genes are TRBV13 and TRBJ2-2; the D gene is possibly TRBD1 (6 bases). V was pared by 9 bases and J by 2 bases, with 13 bases between. CDR3 size: 14 residues. Per germline, CDR1 PRHDT and CDR2 FYEKMQ (reference sequence). The CDR3 DNA reads TGTGCCAGTACCTACAGGGTAAACACCGGGGAGCTGTTTTTT. Protein sequence: CASTYRVNTGELFF.

The chain recombines TRBV5-1 with TRBJ1-2; 7 bases line up with TRBD1. Unmatched junction bases numbered 4, after V lost 0 bases and J lost 5 bases. The CDR3 totals 14 residues. Germline V gene lookup returns CDR1 SGHRS and CDR2 YFSETQ. The CDR3 region is CASSLGQGWYGYTF. The CDR3 DNA follows: TGCGCCAGCAGCTTGGGACAGGGTTGGTATGGCTACACCTTC.

This chain connects TRBV4-3 to TRBJ2-7; TRBD2 matches 7 bases. Per germline, CDR1 LGHNA and CDR2 YSLEER. The V segment lost 8 bases and the J segment 2 bases; nucleotides outside the gene matches: 9. The CDR3 is 14 amino acids. The CDR3: CASRPGLAAYEQYF. For the CDR3, the DNA is TGCGCCAGCCGGCCGGGGCTAGCGGCCTACGAGCAGTACTTC.

The genes are TRBV6-5 and TRBJ2-5; D gene unclear. Germline V gives CDR1 MNHEY, CDR2 SVGAGI. The germline V and J ends were trimmed by 7 bases and 3 bases, with 6 bases remaining between them. This CDR3 has 11 amino acids. The CDR3 loop is CASKLEETQYF. The CDR3 DNA is TGTGCCAGCAAGCTTGAAGAGACCCAGTACTTC.

This clone was seen a few times. The chain employs TRBV30 and TRBJ1-5; D is ambiguous. V lost 4 bases and J 1 base, leaving 8 bases between the germline ends. Looked up from germline, CDR1 is GTSNPN and CDR2 is SVGIG (reference sequence). The CDR3 length is 13 residues. CDR3 coding DNA: TGTGCCTGGAATGAGAACAGCAATCAGCCCCAGCATTTT. Protein product: CAWNENSNQPQHF.